Listed here are 13 T cell receptor beta chains from one sample, sequenced in a study of CD4 T cells in relation to SARS-CoV-2 and coronaviruses. For these receptors, no antigen is known. Unexposed donor CD4+ T cells date from 2011-2018, before the COVID-19 pandemic. The cells were cultured for approximately ten days before CD4+ T cells were isolated. TCRdb keeps only in-frame clones here, not all; method: immunoSEQ multiplex PCR. The sample has 25,000 or so clones; 75% to 80% are singletons. The sample was CD4+ T cells from PBMCs, cultured in vitro. Source of these receptors: a human donor in good health.

V gene TRBV6-5 combines with J gene TRBJ2-1, with no clear D. Germline V CDR1 and CDR2: MNHEY, SVGAGI. The V end was cut by 3 bases, the J end by 9 bases, with 3 bases between. The CDR3 is 10 residues long. The CDR3 loop is CASSYVEQFF. DNA of the CDR3: TGTGCCAGCAGTTATGTTGAGCAGTTCTTC.

This chain joins TRBV2 and TRBJ2-5, with D hard to call. The CDR3 loop spans 11 amino acids. From germline, CDR1 is SNHLY and CDR2 FYNNEI. The V end lost 2 bases, the J end lost 8 bases, and 6 bases lay between the germline ends. In nucleotides, the CDR3 is TGTGCCAGCAGTGAATTTGATACCCAGTACTTC. Translating it yields CASSEFDTQYF.

This sequence joins TRBV6-1 and TRBJ2-2, with 9 bases aligning to TRBD1. The CDR3 has 14 amino acids. The germline CDR1 and CDR2 sequences are MNHNS and SASEGT. V lost 6 bases to trimming and J lost 3 bases; unmatched junction nucleotides: 2. The CDR3 DNA reads as TGTGCCAGCAGCCGGGACAGGGACACCGGGGAGCTGTTTTTT. Encoded protein: CASSRDRDTGELFF.

This chain connects TRBV15 to TRBJ1-1, with unresolved D. Germline loops: CDR1 LNHNV, CDR2 YYDKDF (reference sequence). V lost 0 bases, J lost 1 base, and 9 bases lay in between. This CDR3 has 15 amino acids. The CDR3, as DNA: TGTGCCACCAGCAGAGATGGTGGAGAGAACACTGAAGCTTTCTTT. This sequence encodes CATSRDGGENTEAFF.

V is TRBV6-1 and J is TRBJ2-7; D call uncertain. Germline lookup yields CDR1 MNHNS and CDR2 SASEGT. The CDR3 covers 14 residues. V lost 2 bases and J lost 0, with 8 bases in between. The CDR3 region is CASSEPGHSYEQYF. The DNA for the CDR3 is TGTGCCAGCAGTGAACCGGGCCACTCCTACGAGCAGTACTTC.

The chain uses TRBV11-2 and TRBJ2-3; 7 nucleotides align to TRBD2. This CDR3 region has 15 residues. The V gene's germline CDR1 is SGHAT and CDR2 FQNNGV. V was clipped by 6 bases and J by 4 bases; unmatched bases: 10. CDR3 region: CASRASSGIPDTQYF. CDR3 DNA sequence: TGTGCCAGCAGGGCTTCGAGCGGGATCCCAGATACGCAGTATTTT.

The chain is built from TRBV30 and TRBJ1-1; 10 bases agree with TRBD1. The length of the CDR3 is 17 residues. Germline loops: CDR1 GTSNPN, CDR2 SVGIG (reference sequence). After removal of 4 bases from V and 0 bases from J, the junction contained 11 bases not matched to a gene. The CDR3 sequence: CAWKNSGTGVLNTEAFF. CDR3 sequence (DNA): TGTGCCTGGAAGAATTCCGGGACAGGGGTCCTGAACACTGAAGCTTTCTTT. Full variable domain (rest looked up from reference TRBV30 and TRBJ1-1): SQTIHQWPATLVQPVGSPLSLECTVEGTSNPNLYWYRQAAGRGLQLLFYSVGIGQISSEVPQNLSASRPQDRQFILSSKKLLLSDSGFYLCAWKNSGTGVLNTEAFFGQGTRLTVV.

The chain uses TRBV7-3 and TRBJ1-2; D might be TRBD1 (5 bases). The V gene lost 5 bases and the J gene lost 8 bases, with 18 bases spanning the gap. This CDR3 is built from 14 residues. The germline CDR1 and CDR2 sequences are SGHTA and FQGTGA. The CDR3 DNA is TGTGCCAGCAGCCGGACGGGCAGGGAGGGAGGCTACACCTTC. Amino acids: CASSRTGREGGYTF.

The chain couples TRBV6-2 or TRBV6-3 to TRBJ2-7; 10 bases are a match to TRBD2. Per the germline V gene, CDR1 is MNHEY and CDR2 is SVGEGT. Trimming removed 6 bases from V and 4 bases from J; junction bases left unmatched: 12. The CDR3 spans 16 residues. This CDR3 reads CASSPRSGRAGYEQYF. The CDR3 bases are TGTGCCAGCAGCCCCCGGAGCGGGAGGGCCGGGTACGAGCAGTACTTC.

The V call is TRBV18, the J call TRBJ2-7, with TRBD1 identical over 8 bases. Trimming at V came to 8 bases and at J to 2 bases, leaving 14 bases not matched to a gene. This CDR3 contains 16 residues. CDR1 and CDR2 from the germline V gene are KGHSH and LQKENI. In nucleotides, the CDR3 is TGTGCCAGCGCCCGACAGGGGATCAGTAACCCCTACGAGCAGTACTTC. It codes for CASARQGISNPYEQYF.

The chain recombines TRBV12-3 or TRBV12-4 with TRBJ1-1; maybe TRBD1 (5 bases). The CDR3 runs to 13 residues. Trimming shortened V by 5 bases and J by 5 bases, and 12 bases separated the two germline ends. CDR3 protein: CASSRNQGTEAFF. CDR3 coding DNA: TGTGCCAGCAGTCGGAACCAGGGAACTGAAGCTTTCTTT.

This clone was counted between two and nine times. The rearrangement links TRBV5-1 to TRBJ2-2; D remains unclear. The CDR3 is 16 residues long. The V and J ends lost 4 bases and 0 bases respectively, with 13 bases between them. Germline loops: CDR1 SGHRS, CDR2 YFSETQ. CDR3 sequence reads: CASSPTFSTNTGELFF. CDR3 nucleotides: TGCGCCAGCAGCCCCACGTTTTCGACGAACACCGGGGAGCTGTTTTTT.

This clone showed up just once. The rearrangement uses TRBV11-2 and TRBJ2-7; D is unresolved. The germline V gene encodes CDR1 SGHAT and CDR2 FQNNGV. CDR3 size: 12 residues. V lost 0 bases and J lost 5, with 5 bases in between. CDR3 sequence (DNA): TGTGCCAGCAGCTTAGATAGGAACGAGCAGTACTTC. Translating gives CASSLDRNEQYF.